The 17 T cell receptor beta chains reported below all come from one sample, sequenced in a study of T-cell memory formation after mild COVID-19. TCRdb independently ran MiXCR on the 5' RACE reads; one entry per CDR3 protein. This sample has some 320,000 distinct CDR3 sequences, with approximately 15% found just once. Sequences were obtained from PBMCs or a T cell subset sorted from them (not recorded which). Receptors were obtained from a man between 18 and 35 years old who had mild COVID-19 (a few samples of this study predate the infection). Cell type and time point are not known.

The chain is built from TRBV20-1 and TRBJ2-7; D assignment may be TRBD1 or TRBD2 (5 bases each). This CDR3 is built from 14 residues. Trimming took 0 bases from V and 2 from J, leaving 11 bases between them. Germline lookup yields CDR1 DFQATT and CDR2 SNEGSKA (reference sequence). CDR3 nucleotides: TGCAGTGCTAGAGATACCGGGGCCGCCTACGAGCAGTACTTC. Protein product: CSARDTGAAYEQYF.

The genes are TRBV7-9 and TRBJ2-7; 10 nucleotides line up with TRBD2. The CDR3 spans 17 residues. V shed 4 bases, J shed 2 bases, and the junction held 11 bases outside the gene matches. Germline values: CDR1 SEHNR, CDR2 FQNEAQ (reference sequence). The CDR3 nucleotides read TGTGCCAGCAGCTATAGCGGGGGGCATCCTCTTGCCTACGAGCAGTACTTC. The encoded protein is CASSYSGGHPLAYEQYF.

This clonotype was seen more than once but under ten times. V is TRBV4-3 and J is TRBJ1-1, with 7 bases lining up with TRBD1. Germline assignment: CDR1 LGHNA and CDR2 YSLEER. The CDR3 consists of 15 residues. Trimming took 0 bases from V and 0 from J; bases not matched to a gene: 1. Written as DNA, the CDR3 is TGCGCCAGCAGCCAAGATGGGACAGTGAACACTGAAGCTTTCTTT. Protein: CASSQDGTVNTEAFF.

The V gene is TRBV7-2, the J gene TRBJ2-2; 9 bases match TRBD1. CDR3 length: 18 amino acids. With V trimmed by 4 bases and J by 4 bases, 13 bases remained unmatched. In germline, CDR1 is SGHTA, CDR2 FQGNSA. The CDR3 sequence: CASSSGPGQGRFTGELFF. CDR3 nucleotide sequence: TGTGCCAGCAGCTCGGGCCCAGGACAGGGGAGGTTCACCGGGGAGCTGTTTTTT.

In this sample, this clonotype turned up many times. The chain has TRBV19 and TRBJ2-1; 9 nucleotides align to TRBD1. CDR1 LNHDA and CDR2 SQIVND come from the germline V gene (reference sequence). V shed 4 bases and J 5 bases; nucleotides not matched to a gene: 6. This CDR3 has 15 amino acids. This CDR3 reads CASSNTGGVHNEQFF. The CDR3 DNA reads as TGTGCCAGTAGTAACACAGGGGGCGTTCACAATGAGCAGTTCTTC.

The rearrangement links TRBV6-1 to TRBJ1-5; TRBD1 might be the D (6 bases). The germline V gene has CDR1 MNHNS and CDR2 SASEGT. Trimming removed 6 bases at V and 5 bases at J, with 14 bases between. The CDR3 has 14 amino acids. CDR3 coding DNA: TGTGCCAGCAGAAAACCTCAGGGGCATCAGCCCCAGCATTTT. Its protein is CASRKPQGHQPQHF.

The V call is TRBV11-1, the J call TRBJ2-2, with D hard to call. The V and J ends lost 5 bases and 7 bases respectively, with 14 bases between them. CDR3 length: 14 amino acids. CDR1 is SGHAT, CDR2 FQDESV, per germline (reference sequence). The CDR3 reads CASSPRLSGGELFF. CDR3 DNA: TGTGCCAGCAGCCCCCGACTCTCGGGCGGGGAGCTGTTTTTT.

There are a few counts of this clonotype. This chain joins TRBV7-6 and TRBJ2-5; D is possibly TRBD1 (6 bases). V was clipped by 8 bases and J by 1 base, with 11 bases between them. The CDR3 spans 13 residues. CDR1 SGHVS and CDR2 FNYEAQ come from the germline V gene. CDR3 in DNA: TGTGCCAGCGCCGGGACACTCCAAGAGACCCAGTACTTC. This encodes CASAGTLQETQYF.

The chain recombines TRBV19 with TRBJ1-2; no firm D call. The CDR3 contains 13 residues. CDR1 is LNHDA, CDR2 SQIVND, per germline (reference sequence). Trimming took 3 bases from V and 5 from J, leaving 10 bases between them. This CDR3 is CASSIGRDYGYTF. The CDR3, as DNA: TGTGCCAGTAGTATTGGAAGAGATTATGGCTACACCTTC.

The rearrangement links TRBV11-2 to TRBJ1-2; D ambiguous. Germline V gene sequence: CDR1 SGHAT, CDR2 FQNNGV. CDR3 size: 12 residues. Trimming stripped 4 bases from V and 5 bases from J, with 8 bases between. The CDR3 bases are TGTGCCAGCAGCTCTTTTTTATATGGCTACACCTTC. Translation: CASSSFLYGYTF. Supplemented by reference TRBV11-2 and TRBJ1-2, the full variable domain reads EAGVAQSPRYKIIEKRQSVAFWCNPISGHATLYWYQQILGQGPKLLIQFQNNGVVDDSQLPKDRFSAERLKGVDSTLKIQPAKLEDSAVYLCASSSFLYGYTFGSGTRLTVV.

This clonotype appeared many times. The J gene is TRBJ2-2, the V gene TRBV7-9; D possibly corresponds to TRBD1 (5 bases). Between the trimmed V and J ends, which lost 5 bases and 1 base, there was a span of 14 bases. The germline V gene has CDR1 SEHNR and CDR2 FQNEAQ (reference sequence). This CDR3 spans 16 amino acids. DNA for the CDR3: TGTGCCAGCAGCCCCGTAGGGGCTCGGAACACCGGGGAGCTGTTTTTT. This translates into CASSPVGARNTGELFF.

This clonotype has only a few counts. This chain links TRBV7-2 with TRBJ1-5; maybe TRBD1 (6 bases). The CDR3 runs to 16 residues. Between the trimmed V and J ends, which lost 4 bases and 0 bases, there was a span of 13 bases. Germline CDR1 and CDR2: SGHTA and FQGNSA. CDR3 residues: CASSSRDTYSNQPQHF. CDR3 nucleotide sequence: TGTGCCAGCAGCTCGAGGGACACCTATAGCAATCAGCCCCAGCATTTT.

This clonotype was detected only a few times. The chain combines TRBV12-3 or TRBV12-4 with TRBJ1-1; TRBD1 might be the D (5 bases). Trimming removed 9 bases from V and 6 bases from J, with 17 bases in between. The CDR3 covers 13 residues. The chain's CDR3 is CASSRQGRSEAFF. CDR3 nucleotides: TGTGCCAGTTCCCGGCAGGGTAGGTCTGAAGCTTTCTTT.

The chain is built from TRBV7-2 and TRBJ1-3; perhaps TRBD1 as D (5 bases). The germline V and J ends were trimmed by 3 bases and 0 bases, with 9 bases remaining between them. Germline lookup yields CDR1 SGHTA and CDR2 FQGNSA. This CDR3 region has 15 residues. The CDR3 spells CASSLGTSSGNTIYF. In nucleotides, the CDR3 is TGTGCCAGCAGCTTGGGGACCAGCTCTGGAAACACCATATATTTT.

This clonotype has only a few counts. This chain joins TRBV20-1 and TRBJ2-3, with D tentatively TRBD2 (6 bases). Trimming cost V 3 bases and J 2 bases, with 21 bases left between them. CDR1 and CDR2 from the germline V gene are DFQATT and SNEGSKA (reference sequence). The CDR3 length is 17 residues. The chain's CDR3 is CSASMGGPPVDTDTQYF. The CDR3 DNA sequence: TGCAGTGCTAGTATGGGGGGACCGCCGGTGGACACAGATACGCAGTATTTT.

This clonotype was seen a few times. This sequence joins TRBV15 and TRBJ2-3, with D perhaps matching TRBD2 (6 bases). This CDR3 has 17 residues. CDR1 is LNHNV and CDR2 is YYDKDF in the germline V gene (reference sequence). V was shortened by 4 bases and J by 0 bases, with 17 bases between the two germline ends. CDR3 nucleotide sequence: TGTGCCACCAGCACTAACCTGCGGGGTCCAAGCACAGATACGCAGTATTTT. This gives the protein CATSTNLRGPSTDTQYF.

This clonotype was counted ten times or more. The chain uses TRBV7-9 and TRBJ2-6, with 8 positions matching TRBD1. Looked up from germline, CDR1 is SEHNR and CDR2 is FQNEAQ (reference sequence). Trimming removed 6 bases from V and 2 bases from J; junction bases left unmatched: 9. CDR3 length: 17 residues. CDR3 protein: CASRRTGQGAGANVLTF. The DNA for the CDR3 is TGTGCCAGCAGAAGGACAGGGCAGGGGGCTGGGGCCAACGTCCTGACTTTC.